The 27 T cell receptor beta chains given below trace back to one sample, sequenced in a study of T cells in Graves' hyperthyroidism and ophthalmopathy. TCR beta CDR3 regions were amplified from RNA transcripts. TCR CDR3 regions were first amplified by RT-PCR with HTBI primers. TCRdb re-analysed the multiplex PCR reads in MiXCR, keeping a single row per CDR3 protein. The table has 650,000 to 850,000 distinct CDR3 sequences, around 19% seen once. The sequencing sample was made of blood. These receptors came from a woman in her fifties or sixties with Graves' hyperthyroidism that later progressed to Graves' ophthalmopathy.

The rearrangement uses TRBV6-1 and TRBJ1-3; D unclear. This CDR3 comprises 13 residues. V was pared by 6 bases and J by 0 bases, with 6 bases between. Germline loops: CDR1 MNHNS, CDR2 SASEGT. CDR3 in DNA: TGTGCCAGCAGGGAGATCTCTGGAAACACCATATATTTT. It specifies CASREISGNTIYF.

This rearrangement joins TRBV7-9 to TRBJ1-6, with D perhaps TRBD1 (5 bases). Germline-derived CDR1 and CDR2 are SEHNR and FQNEAQ (reference sequence). CDR3 length: 14 amino acids. V was pared by 1 base and J by 8 bases, with 9 bases between. The CDR3 region is CASSLDRTYSPLHF. CDR3 in DNA: TGTGCCAGCAGCTTAGATCGGACATATTCACCCCTCCACTTT.

Points on this clonotype: A clone one base away is much larger, so this may be a read error. The chain links TRBV6-1 to TRBJ2-1; 11 bases align to TRBD1. V lost 8 bases to trimming and J lost 1 base; unmatched junction nucleotides: 4. The germline V gene has CDR1 MNHNS and CDR2 SASEGT. This CDR3 has 15 amino acids. The CDR3 reads CASQDRGLSYNEQFF. In DNA, the CDR3 is TGTGCCAGCCAGGACAGGGGGCTTTCCTACAATGAGCAGTTCTTC.

This clonotype was counted between two and nine times. The chain is built from TRBV30 and TRBJ2-2, with D possibly matching TRBD1 (6 bases). CDR3 length: 13 amino acids. Germline V gives CDR1 GTSNPN, CDR2 SVGIG (reference sequence). The V and J ends lost 5 bases and 4 bases respectively, with 11 bases between them. The CDR3 DNA sequence: TGTGCCTGGGGCCGGACAGCCACCGGGGAGCTGTTTTTT. It is translated as CAWGRTATGELFF.

This clonotype was detected many times. The chain employs TRBV12-3 or TRBV12-4 and TRBJ1-1; 12 bases agree with TRBD1. This CDR3 spans 16 amino acids. J gave up 7 bases and V 6 bases, and 12 bases lay outside the gene matches. The chain's CDR3 is CASSLGPGQGAVEAFF. CDR3 sequence (DNA): TGTGCCAGCAGCCTCGGCCCGGGACAGGGGGCTGTTGAAGCTTTCTTT.

This clonotype was seen repeatedly, ten times or more. The V call is TRBV2, the J call TRBJ1-4; D gene unclear. CDR3 length: 13 residues. V was cut by 6 bases and J by 8 bases, with 13 bases left in between. The germline CDR1 and CDR2 sequences are SNHLY and FYNNEI. This CDR3 is CASRIGLGEKLFF. CDR3 nucleotide sequence: TGTGCCAGCAGGATCGGACTTGGCGAAAAACTGTTTTTT.

This chain uses TRBV29-1 with TRBJ2-3; 9 nucleotides align to TRBD2. The CDR3 loop spans 13 amino acids. The germline gives CDR1 SQVTM, CDR2 ANQGSEA. Trimming at V came to 6 bases and at J to 2 bases, leaving 3 bases not matched to a gene. CDR3 sequence reads: CSVTSGYTDTQYF. In DNA, the CDR3 is TGCAGCGTGACTAGCGGATACACAGATACGCAGTATTTT.

The chain links TRBV7-9 to TRBJ2-1; the match to TRBD2 covers 13 bases. CDR3 size: 16 residues. V lost 7 bases and J lost 5; bases outside the gene matches: 8. The germline V gene encodes CDR1 SEHNR and CDR2 FQNEAQ (reference sequence). DNA of the CDR3: TGTGCCAGCATTGAACCCGGACTAGCGGGGGACAATGAGCAGTTCTTC. Encoded protein: CASIEPGLAGDNEQFF.

The sample holds many counts of this clonotype. The V call is TRBV7-8, the J call TRBJ2-5; 10 nucleotides line up with TRBD1. Per the germline V gene, CDR1 is SGHVS and CDR2 is FQNEAQ. This CDR3 region has 14 residues. Germline trimming cut 5 bases from V and 5 bases from J; bases unmatched to any gene: 5. The CDR3 nucleotides are TGTGCCAGCAGCACCTGGACAGGGGGTGAGACCCAGTACTTC. Protein product: CASSTWTGGETQYF.

The gene calls are TRBV7-8 and TRBJ1-1; a possible D gene is TRBD1 (6 bases). The CDR3 extends over 15 amino acids. With 5 bases removed from V and 0 bases from J, the gap between germline ends came to 13 bases. Germline V gene sequence: CDR1 SGHVS, CDR2 FQNEAQ. CDR3 DNA sequence: TGTGCCAGCAGCGGGGGGCAGCTTCTGAACACTGAAGCTTTCTTT. The encoded protein is CASSGGQLLNTEAFF.

The sample holds many counts of this clonotype. The chain carries TRBV12-3 or TRBV12-4 and TRBJ2-1; 10 bases fit TRBD2. V trimming: 8 bases; J trimming: 8 bases; junction bases outside the gene matches: 15. The CDR3 consists of 16 residues. In DNA, the CDR3 is TGTGCCAGCGTTTATTCAGGGGGGACTAGCGTGTATGAGCAGTTCTTC. It yields the protein CASVYSGGTSVYEQFF.

This clonotype was seen a handful of times. This chain connects TRBV12-3 or TRBV12-4 to TRBJ1-4; D not resolved. The CDR3 has 12 amino acids. V was shortened by 10 bases and J by 10 bases, with 16 bases between the two germline ends. CDR3 coding DNA: TGTGCCACAGCAGCGGTGTTTGGAAAACTGTTTTTT. Translated: CATAAVFGKLFF.

This clonotype has just a few counts. An end of the junction does not agree with germline; a read error may underlie this. The chain combines TRBV30 with TRBJ2-7; D unresolved. This CDR3 spans 13 amino acids. The germline CDR1 and CDR2 sequences are GTSNPN and SVGIG (reference sequence). In nucleotides, the CDR3 is TGTGCCCGGAGTGGATACATGACCTACGAGCAGTACTTC. Protein sequence: CARSGYMTYEQYF.

This clonotype was counted only a few times. The chain is built from TRBV11-2 and TRBJ2-7; D unresolved. Germline V gives CDR1 SGHAT, CDR2 FQNNGV. The V end lost 5 bases, the J end lost 3 bases, and 8 bases lay between the germline ends. The CDR3 runs to 12 residues. CDR3 region: CASSPFDYEQYF. CDR3 nucleotides: TGTGCCAGCAGCCCGTTTGACTACGAGCAGTACTTC.

This clonotype was recorded many times. This chain uses TRBV13 with TRBJ2-3, with D possibly called TRBD1 or TRBD2 (6 bases each). Germline values: CDR1 PRHDT, CDR2 FYEKMQ (reference sequence). The V end was cut by 3 bases, the J end by 1 base, with 8 bases between. The length of the CDR3 is 14 residues. DNA for the CDR3: TGTGCCAGCAGCTTCGGGGGCCGCACAGATACGCAGTATTTT. As protein: CASSFGGRTDTQYF.

This clonotype was recorded a few times. The CDR3 DNA follows: TGTGCCAGCACCATGGGTGTGGCCAGGGATTCACCCCTCCACTTT. The encoded protein is CASTMGVARDSPLHF. V usage is TRBV12-3 or TRBV12-4 and J usage is TRBJ1-6, with D perhaps matching TRBD1 (5 bases). V was shortened by 7 bases and J by 8 bases, with 18 bases between the two germline ends. The CDR3 has 15 residues.

CDR3 sequence reads: CASSFDDGYNEQFF. CDR3 nucleotides: TGTGCCAGCAGCTTTGATGACGGATACAATGAGCAGTTCTTC. The V and J genes are TRBV5-5 and TRBJ2-1; no clear D. The CDR3 is 14 residues long. CDR1 is SGHKS and CDR2 is YYEKEE in the germline V gene (reference sequence). V was trimmed by 2 bases and J by 4 bases, leaving 10 bases between them.

This clonotype was seen repeatedly, ten times or more. The chain combines TRBV7-2 with TRBJ2-5, with D possibly TRBD2 on 6 matching bases. Germline V CDR1 and CDR2: SGHTA, FQGNSA. Trimming removed 8 bases from V and 0 bases from J, with 7 bases in between. There are 12 residues in the CDR3. The CDR3 region is CASRLDQETQYF. The CDR3 coding sequence is TGTGCCAGCCGACTAGACCAAGAGACCCAGTACTTC. Looking up the rest from reference TRBV7-2 and TRBJ2-5 gives the full variable domain: GAGVSQSPSNKVTEKGKDVELRCDPISGHTALYWYRQSLGQGLEFLIYFQGNSAPDKSGLPSDRFSAERTGGSVSTLTIQRTQQEDSAVYLCASRLDQETQYFGPGTRLLVL.

This clonotype has a handful of counts. The chain carries TRBV6-5 and TRBJ1-2; D remains ambiguous. In germline, CDR1 is MNHEY, CDR2 SVGAGI. V lost 0 bases, J lost 8 bases, and 7 bases lay in between. The CDR3 has 12 residues. The CDR3 sequence is CASSYSSKGYTF. CDR3 sequence (DNA): TGTGCCAGCAGTTACTCGAGTAAAGGCTACACCTTC.

The chain links TRBV2 to TRBJ1-6; D is ambiguous. The CDR3 is 14 amino acids. The germline V gene encodes CDR1 SNHLY and CDR2 FYNNEI. Trimming cost V 5 bases and J 6 bases, with 11 bases left between them. The DNA of the CDR3 is TGTGCCAGCAGTCCCCTAATTCCTAATTCACCCCTCCACTTT. It codes for CASSPLIPNSPLHF.

This clonotype was detected ten times or more. The chain recombines TRBV3-1 with TRBJ2-3, with 10 bases fitting TRBD2. V shed 2 bases, J shed 2 bases, and the junction held 10 bases outside the gene matches. CDR3 length: 18 amino acids. Germline V gene sequence: CDR1 LGHDT, CDR2 YNNKEL (reference sequence). The CDR3 region is CASSQTILAGDPTDTQYF. CDR3 sequence (DNA): TGTGCCAGCAGCCAAACCATCCTAGCGGGAGATCCCACAGATACGCAGTATTTT.

The CDR3: CASSLAPVLSGNTIYF. In DNA, the CDR3 is TGTGCCAGCAGCTTAGCCCCGGTCCTCTCTGGAAACACCATATATTTT. The rearrangement uses TRBV11-3 and TRBJ1-3; D gene uncertain. The CDR3 is made up of 16 amino acids. CDR1 is SGHNT, CDR2 YENEEA, per germline. Trimming shortened V by 1 base and J by 0 bases, and 10 bases separated the two germline ends.

This clonotype was counted between two and nine times. The V call is TRBV19, the J call TRBJ2-7; D is unclear. This CDR3 region has 14 residues. V gave up 7 bases and J gave up 2 bases, with 15 bases separating them. From germline, CDR1 is LNHDA and CDR2 SQIVND (reference sequence). The CDR3 DNA reads TGTGCCAGTACCCCGACGACACCGCCCTACGAGCAGTACTTC. This gives the protein CASTPTTPPYEQYF. Filled out from reference TRBV19 and TRBJ2-7, the complete variable domain reads DGGITQSPKYLFRKEGQNVTLSCEQNLNHDAMYWYRQDPGQGLRLIYYSQIVNDFQKGDIAEGYSVSREKKESFPLTVTSAQKNPTAFYLCASTPTTPPYEQYFGPGTRLTVT.

In its sample, this clonotype was seen a few times. The J gene is TRBJ2-1, the V gene TRBV5-1; 7 bases map to TRBD1. CDR1 SGHRS and CDR2 YFSETQ come from the germline V gene. After removal of 1 base from V and 5 bases from J, the junction contained 6 bases not matched to a gene. This CDR3 region has 15 residues. The CDR3 nucleotides are TGCGCCAGCAGCTTGCTGGGACAGCAAAACAATGAGCAGTTCTTC. This sequence encodes CASSLLGQQNNEQFF.

Regarding this clonotype: Sequence at one end of the junction differs from germline and may be a read error. The chain recombines TRBV7-3 with TRBJ2-3; TRBD2 matches at 9 bases. The CDR3 sequence is 15 residues long. Germline V gene sequence: CDR1 SGHTA, CDR2 FQGTGA. The CDR3 loop is CASSPSGGPTDTQCF. In DNA, the CDR3 is TGTGCCAGCAGCCCCAGCGGGGGGCCCACAGATACGCAGTGTTTT.

This clonotype was counted only a few times. The chain combines TRBV6-1 with TRBJ1-1; D remains ambiguous. V was cut by 6 bases and J by 0 bases, with 8 bases left in between. This CDR3 region has 13 residues. Germline CDR1 MNHNS, CDR2 SASEGT. The CDR3 spells CASRSPVNTEAFF. As DNA, the CDR3 is TGTGCCAGCAGAAGCCCGGTGAACACTGAAGCTTTCTTT.

This clonotype was seen many times. The chain employs TRBV7-9 and TRBJ2-1, with 9 nucleotides matching TRBD2. Germline CDR1 reads SEHNR; CDR2 reads FQNEAQ (reference sequence). The CDR3 extends over 15 amino acids. J gave up 6 bases and V 3 bases, and 6 bases lay outside the gene matches. CDR3 coding DNA: TGTGCCAGCAGCTTCGGCGGGGGGGCATCCAATGAGCAGTTCTTC. This codes for CASSFGGGASNEQFF.